These 7 T cell receptor beta chains originate from one sample sequenced in a study of blood T cell repertoires in COVID-19. Here immunoSEQ multiplex PCR was the method, and the copy in TCRdb shows in-frame clones only, minus some. Of roughly 200,000 clones listed, about three quarters are singletons. The sequenced material came from peripheral blood. These TCRs come from a woman aged 80 or over with COVID-19, enrolled during active disease.

This clone is labeled medium-sized (0.01 to 0.1%). The gene calls are TRBV28 and TRBJ2-7; 8 bases agree with TRBD1. The germline CDR1 and CDR2 sequences are MDHEN and SYDVKM. After removal of 6 bases from V and 0 bases from J, the junction contained 4 bases not matched to a gene. There are 14 residues in the CDR3. The CDR3 DNA sequence: TGTGCCAGCAGGGATACAGGGGGCTCCTACGAGCAGTACTTC. Translated: CASRDTGGSYEQYF.

The chain recombines TRBV6-5 with TRBJ2-7, with D maybe TRBD1 (5 bases). V was pared by 8 bases and J by 1 base, with 12 bases between. Germline CDR1 MNHEY, CDR2 SVGAGI. This CDR3 comprises 13 residues. The CDR3 bases are TGTGCCAGCGGGGCGACCCCGTCCTACGAGCAGTACTTC. Its translation is CASGATPSYEQYF.

In DNA, the CDR3 is TGTGCCAGCAGCTTGTCCCACGGCTCTGGAAACACCATATATTTT. This translates into CASSLSHGSGNTIYF. V gene TRBV5-8 combines with J gene TRBJ1-3; no firm D call. From germline, CDR1 is SGHTS and CDR2 YDEGEE. Trimming shortened V by 1 base and J by 0 bases, and 8 bases separated the two germline ends. This CDR3 comprises 15 residues.

This chain uses TRBV6-4 with TRBJ1-1, with 7 bases that match TRBD1. The CDR3 length is 13 residues. Per the germline V gene, CDR1 is MRHNA and CDR2 is SNTAGT. After removal of 8 bases from V and 3 bases from J, the junction contained 6 bases not matched to a gene. This chain's CDR3 is CASAWDRDTEAFF. The CDR3 region has the DNA TGTGCCAGCGCCTGGGACAGAGACACTGAAGCTTTCTTT.

V and J are TRBV4-3 and TRBJ2-7; 8 bases agree with TRBD1. The CDR3 extends over 21 amino acids. Trimming took 4 bases from V and 2 from J; bases not matched to a gene: 25. CDR1 and CDR2 from the germline V gene are LGHNA and YSLEER. The CDR3 coding sequence is TGCGCCAGCAGCCGTCGAGCGGCGGGCTCGTGGTCGGGACAGGAGGCCTACGAGCAGTACTTC. This encodes CASSRRAAGSWSGQEAYEQYF.

The V and J genes are TRBV2 and TRBJ2-2; D is perhaps TRBD1 (5 bases). Germline V gives CDR1 SNHLY, CDR2 FYNNEI. The CDR3 spans 14 residues. Trimming left V 8 bases short and J 3 bases short, with 13 bases between. DNA of the CDR3: TGTGCCAGCTTTCCAGACAGATACACCGGGGAGCTGTTTTTT. It is translated as CASFPDRYTGELFF.

The gene calls are TRBV5-1 and TRBJ2-1, with D perhaps TRBD2 (6 bases). The germline V gene encodes CDR1 SGHRS and CDR2 YFSETQ. V was shortened by 0 bases and J by 8 bases, with 12 bases between the two germline ends. The CDR3 runs 14 residues. CDR3 protein: CASSLAGTLDEQFF. DNA of the CDR3: TGCGCCAGCAGCTTGGCCGGGACTTTGGATGAGCAGTTCTTC.